This TCR beta chain derives from a study of tumor-infiltrating lymphocytes in primary liver carcinoma. As regards this clonotype: Without the conserved terminal phenylalanine or tryptophan, this CDR3 likely stems from a read error.

Extraction of RNA together with DNA used 20-30 mg of unsorted bulk tissue. Production of TCR beta cDNA used roughly 0.55 ug total RNA together with a constant-region primer. Amplification in three nested multiplex PCR rounds with slightly modified ARM-PCR gave rise to TCR beta libraries. TCRdb re-called the multiplex PCR reads through MiXCR, storing one row per CDR3 protein. The sample holds 150,000 to 200,000 distinct CDR3 sequences; 85% are singletons and the top ten take 15% to 20%. The clonotype comes from a middle-aged man with primary liver carcinoma and hepatitis B virus infection. The sequenced sample consisted of tumor tissue from primary liver carcinoma.

CDR3: CASSLVGVTGSNQPQYS. CDR3 sequence (DNA): TGTGCCAGCAGTTTAGTAGGGGTAACAGGGAGTAATCAGCCCCAGTATTCT. V is TRBV11-2 and J is TRBJ1-5; tentative D call: TRBD1 (6 bases). Gene TRBJ2-3 matches the end of the DNA better, so the J call may be wrong. The CDR3 runs 17 residues. Germline-derived CDR1 and CDR2 are SGHAT and FQNNGV.